Listed below are T cell receptor beta chains from one sample, sequenced in a study of cytomegalovirus exposure and HLA in healthy donors. Clones were sequenced by immunoSEQ multiplex PCR, and TCRdb holds only the in-frame ones, with some missing. The table includes around 130,000 clones, around 85% detected once. The material sequenced was PBMCs. The receptors stem from a woman aged 30 to 39 in good health and CMV-seropositive. Both conserved end residues are part of each CDR3. Each record gives: V gene, CDR3 length, clone size, D gene, J gene, CDR3 DNA, CDR3 protein. D genes are given only for firm matches. Not all rows give a size; the values are once, few, many and, for expanded clones, a class.

TRBV6-5	13	once	TRBD1	TRBJ1-5	TGTGCCAGCAGGACAGGGGAGGGTCAGCCCCAGCATTTT	CASRTGEGQPQHF
TRBV2	13	once	TRBD1	TRBJ1-2	TGTGCCAGCATGGGACAGGCGTTCTATGGCTACACCTTC	CASMGQAFYGYTF
TRBV29-1	12	-	TRBD1	TRBJ2-1	TGCAGCGTTGAAGATCAGGGGGATGAGCAGTTCTTC	CSVEDQGDEQFF
TRBV27	13	few	TRBD1	TRBJ2-1	TGTGCCAGCAGCCTTGGACAGGTCAATGAGCAGTTCTTC	CASSLGQVNEQFF
TRBV11-2	13	-	-	TRBJ1-1	TGTGCCAGCAGCCAGCAGGTGAACACTGAAGCTTTCTTT	CASSQQVNTEAFF
TRBV7-9	16	-	TRBD2	TRBJ2-3	TGTGCCAGCAGCTTAGGGTCTGGCGGGGGAGCAGATACGCAGTATTTT	CASSLGSGGGADTQYF
TRBV5-1	14	-	-	TRBJ1-1	TGCGCCAGCTCAGCGGCGGGCGGCAACACTGAAGCTTTCTTT	CASSAAGGNTEAFF
TRBV18	15	once	TRBD2	TRBJ2-1	TGTGCCAGCTCACCACCCGAACTAGCGGGGATTGAGCAGTTCTTC	CASSPPELAGIEQFF
TRBV9	16	-	-	TRBJ1-3	TGTGCCAGCAGCTCTCAACAGGGAATCGTGGGAAACACCATATATTTT	CASSSQQGIVGNTIYF
TRBV6-1	13	-	-	TRBJ1-1	TGTGCCAGCAGTGACCAGATGAACACTGAAGCTTTCTTT	CASSDQMNTEAFF
TRBV15	16	-	TRBD1	TRBJ1-2	TGTGCCACCAGCAGTCAGGGGGCGCGAGGAAGCTATGGCTACACCTTC	CATSSQGARGSYGYTF
TRBV5-4	13	-	TRBD1	TRBJ2-4	TGTGCCAGCAGCTCGGACAGGGTGGACATTCAGTACTTC	CASSSDRVDIQYF
TRBV6-6	16	-	TRBD2	TRBJ2-7	TGTGCCAGCAGTTACAATATACTAGCGGGAGAGAATGAGCAGTACTTC	CASSYNILAGENEQYF
TRBV10-3	17	-	TRBD1	TRBJ1-5	TGTGCCATCAGTGACTACGGACAGGCTAATAGCAATCAGCCCCAGCATTTT	CAISDYGQANSNQPQHF
TRBV9	16	-	-	TRBJ1-3	TGTGCCAGCAGCGTAGGTCCAGGGAAGGCTGGAAACACCATATATTTT	CASSVGPGKAGNTIYF
TRBV6-5	14	few	-	TRBJ2-4	TGTGCCAGCAGTACAGGATTAGCCAAAAACATTCAGTACTTC	CASSTGLAKNIQYF
TRBV6-5	15	-	TRBD1	TRBJ1-2	TGTGCCAGCGCTCCTACAGGGGCAGGGCGGAATGGCTACACCTTC	CASAPTGAGRNGYTF
TRBV4-2	16	-	TRBD1	TRBJ1-5	TGTGCCAGCAGCCAAGGACAGGGGGCTTTTGGTCAGCCCCAGCATTTT	CASSQGQGAFGQPQHF
TRBV18	14	-	TRBD1	TRBJ1-1	TGTGCCAGCTCAAACGGACAGGGGGCCACTGAAGCTTTCTTT	CASSNGQGATEAFF
TRBV6-1	16	-	TRBD2	TRBJ2-7	TGTGCCAGCAGTGAAGTTAGCGGGGGAGCCTCCTACGAGCAGTACTTC	CASSEVSGGASYEQYF
TRBV6-1	11	-	-	TRBJ1-2	TGTGCCAGCGCCACAGCTTATGGCTACACCTTC	CASATAYGYTF
TRBV5-1	16	-	TRBD1	TRBJ2-1	TGCGCCAGCAGCTGGACCGGGACAGGAGGGTTTAATGAGCAGTTCTTC	CASSWTGTGGFNEQFF
TRBV2	13	once	TRBD1	TRBJ1-6	TGTGCCAGCAGTGACAGGGGGCAATCACCCCTCCACTTT	CASSDRGQSPLHF
TRBV15	15	-	-	TRBJ1-2	TGTGCCACCAGCAGAGATTCAGGGGCAGGGAAAGGCTACACCTTC	CATSRDSGAGKGYTF
TRBV2	15	-	-	TRBJ1-4	TGTGCCAGCACCCCCGGGACACCTGGAAGGGGGAAACTGTTTTTT	CASTPGTPGRGKLFF
TRBV5-1	15	-	-	TRBJ1-3	TGCGCCAGCAGCGTTTCTTCAGGGACAGGAAACACCATATATTTT	CASSVSSGTGNTIYF
TRBV5-1	17	once	-	TRBJ2-6	TGCGCCAGCAGCTTCGTGGGCTACCCTTCTGGGGCCAACGTCCTGACTTTC	CASSFVGYPSGANVLTF
TRBV29-1	16	-	TRBD1	TRBJ2-3	TGCAGCGCCACCTCGGGCGGGACAGGGGGAGGAGATACGCAGTATTTT	CSATSGGTGGGDTQYF
TRBV28	16	-	-	TRBJ1-6	TGTGCCAGCAGTCCCCAAGGGAGCTCCTATAATTCACCCCTCCACTTT	CASSPQGSSYNSPLHF
TRBV27	15	once	-	TRBJ2-1	TGTGCCAGCAGTTCGACTATGAGCTCCTACAATGAGCAGTTCTTC	CASSSTMSSYNEQFF
TRBV4-1	18	-	TRBD2	TRBJ2-7	TGCGCCAGCAGCCAAGAGGGAGCGGGACTAGCGAAGACTGACGAGCAGTACTTC	CASSQEGAGLAKTDEQYF
TRBV5-1	18	-	TRBD2	TRBJ2-3	TGCGCCAGCAGCTTGGGAGGGCTAGCGGCTTCCCGCACAGATACGCAGTATTTT	CASSLGGLAASRTDTQYF
TRBV28	14	once	-	TRBJ2-7	TGTGCCAGCAGCTCACCCCTCACAGGGCGAGGGCAGTACTTC	CASSSPLTGRGQYF
TRBV10-2	15	-	-	TRBJ2-7	TGCGCCAGCAGTGGGAAAGGGGTCCCCTCCTACGAGCAGTACTTC	CASSGKGVPSYEQYF
TRBV28	13	few	TRBD1	TRBJ2-1	TGTGCCAGCAGTCAACCCGAATACAGGGGGGAGTTCTTC	CASSQPEYRGEFF
TRBV27	14	-	-	TRBJ2-3	TGTGCCAGCAGTTTGTATACTAGCACAGATACGCAGTATTTT	CASSLYTSTDTQYF
TRBV10-3	13	-	-	TRBJ2-7	TGTGCCATCAGTGAGCCTGACTCCTACGAGCAGTACTTC	CAISEPDSYEQYF
TRBV29-1	12	-	-	TRBJ1-4	TGCAGCGCGACGGGGGGAGGGGAAAAACTGTTTTTT	CSATGGGEKLFF
TRBV2	12	-	-	TRBJ1-2	TGTGCCAGCAGGGAACTCTCCTATGGCTACACCTTC	CASRELSYGYTF
TRBV5-1	13	-	TRBD1	TRBJ1-3	TGCGCCAGCAGCCCCGGACAGGGAGGCACCATATATTTT	CASSPGQGGTIYF
TRBV28	15	-	TRBD2	TRBJ2-7	TGTGCCAGCAGTCCCCGACTAGCGGAGGGGCACGAGCAGTACTTC	CASSPRLAEGHEQYF
TRBV18	12	-	-	TRBJ2-5	TGTGCCAGCTCACCCCTACAAGAGACCCAGTACTTC	CASSPLQETQYF
TRBV10-3	15	-	-	TRBJ1-1	TGTGCCATCACCTACGGGGAGGGAAGGAACACTGAAGCTTTCTTT	CAITYGEGRNTEAFF
TRBV10-3	18	-	TRBD2	TRBJ2-1	TGTGCCATCAGTGAAGGTGGGGCTAGCGGGGGATATTACAATGAGCAGTTCTTC	CAISEGGASGGYYNEQFF
TRBV30	18	-	TRBD1	TRBJ1-1	TGTGCCTGGGACCGCGGGACAGGGGAAGGTGGGAGGAACACTGAAGCTTTCTTT	CAWDRGTGEGGRNTEAFF
TRBV27	14	-	TRBD1	TRBJ2-7	TGTGCCAGCAGGGAGACAGGGGGGTTCTCGGAGCAGTACTTC	CASRETGGFSEQYF
TRBV7-9	14	once	-	TRBJ2-5	TGTGCCAGCAGCTCAGAAAGCGGTGCCGAGACCCAGTACTTC	CASSSESGAETQYF
TRBV7-2	17	-	-	TRBJ2-6	TGTGCCAGCAGCCCCGGAGGGGCGCAATATGGGGCCAACGTCCTGACTTTC	CASSPGGAQYGANVLTF
TRBV7-3	13	-	-	TRBJ1-1	TGTGCCAGCAGCGCAACAGGGAACACTGAAGCTTTCTTT	CASSATGNTEAFF
TRBV6-5	15	-	TRBD1	TRBJ1-1	TGTGCCAGCAGTTACCCCGGACAGGGCGGTACTGAAGCTTTCTTT	CASSYPGQGGTEAFF
TRBV6-6	14	-	-	TRBJ1-2	TGTGCCAGCAGTTATGGGCGAGTAGGCTATGGCTACACCTTC	CASSYGRVGYGYTF
TRBV27	14	once	TRBD1	TRBJ1-1	TGTGCCAGCAGTCCCGGGACAGGGAACACTGAAGCTTTCTTT	CASSPGTGNTEAFF
TRBV5-6	15	-	-	TRBJ2-3	TGTGCCAGCAGCTTGGGGGCAGGACTCACAGATACGCAGTATTTT	CASSLGAGLTDTQYF
TRBV7-9	15	-	TRBD1	TRBJ1-1	TGTGCCAGCAGCTCTTTGGACAGGGGTGGCACTGAAGCTTTCTTT	CASSSLDRGGTEAFF
TRBV5-8	12	-	-	TRBJ1-2	TGTGCCAGCATCTCGGAGGTCTATGGCTACACCTTC	CASISEVYGYTF
TRBV6-5	10	-	-	TRBJ2-1	TGTGCCAGCGGCCCGGCGGGGCAGTTCTTC	CASGPAGQFF